This TCR beta chain emerged from a study of T cell changes during pregnancy in multiple sclerosis. CDR3 length: 15 residues. The ends were cut back, 4 bases at V and 4 bases at J, with 14 bases in the middle. Germline V gives CDR1 MNHEY, CDR2 SMNVEV (reference sequence). TCRdb's table, derived via immunoSEQ multiplex PCR, lists solely in-frame clones and lacks some. The sample contains approximately 31,000 clones, 93% of which appear only once. The TCR comes from a female donor with multiple sclerosis, enrolled in a pregnancy study. The genes are TRBV27 and TRBJ2-1; unclear D gene. The input for sequencing was CD4+ T cells from peripheral blood mononuclear cells, taken in the second trimester of pregnancy. CDR3: CASSSYPPGYNEQFF. In nucleotides, the CDR3 is TGTGCCAGCAGTTCGTACCCTCCCGGGTACAATGAGCAGTTCTTC.